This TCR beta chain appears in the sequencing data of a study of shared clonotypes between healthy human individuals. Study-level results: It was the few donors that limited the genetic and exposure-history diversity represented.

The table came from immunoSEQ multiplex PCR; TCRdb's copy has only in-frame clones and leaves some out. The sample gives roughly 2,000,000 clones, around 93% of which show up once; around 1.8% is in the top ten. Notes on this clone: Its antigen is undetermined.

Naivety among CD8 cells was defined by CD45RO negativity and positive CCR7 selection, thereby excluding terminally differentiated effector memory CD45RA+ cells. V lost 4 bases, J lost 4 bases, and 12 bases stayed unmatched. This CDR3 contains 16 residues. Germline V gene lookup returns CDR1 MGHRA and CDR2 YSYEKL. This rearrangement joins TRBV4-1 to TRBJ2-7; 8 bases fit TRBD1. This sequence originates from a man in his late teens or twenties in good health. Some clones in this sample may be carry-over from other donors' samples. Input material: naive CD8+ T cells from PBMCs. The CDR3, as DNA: TGCGCCAGCAGCCTTACGGGGCAGGACAGGGATTACGAGCAGTACTTC. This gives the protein CASSLTGQDRDYEQYF.